One sample yielded the 26 T cell receptor beta chains listed below, sequenced in a study of blood T cell repertoires in COVID-19. TCRdb keeps only in-frame clones here, not all; method: immunoSEQ multiplex PCR. This sample carries some 150,000 clones, about 87% of them seen once, and the ten largest clones take more than 4%. The sequencing sample was made of peripheral blood. These receptors were collected from a woman aged 40 to 49 with acute or convalescent COVID-19.

The V and J genes are TRBV7-3 and TRBJ2-1, with a tentative D call TRBD2 (6 bases). CDR1 and CDR2 from the germline V gene are SGHTA and FQGTGA. V gave up 2 bases and J gave up 5 bases, with 13 bases separating them. The length of the CDR3 is 15 residues. The CDR3 protein is CASSLFRDSNNEQFF. The CDR3, as DNA: TGTGCCAGCAGCTTATTCCGGGACTCGAACAATGAGCAGTTCTTC.

This chain links TRBV2 with TRBJ2-5; 7 bases are shared with TRBD1. With 5 bases clipped from V and 2 bases from J, the junction kept 2 bases outside the gene matches. Germline V CDR1 and CDR2: SNHLY, FYNNEI. This CDR3 has 13 residues. CDR3 sequence reads: CASSRDRQETQYF. CDR3 DNA sequence: TGTGCCAGCAGTCGGGACAGACAAGAGACCCAGTACTTC.

The J gene is TRBJ1-5, the V gene TRBV15; 7 bases align to TRBD1. V trimming: 4 bases; J trimming: 4 bases; junction bases outside the gene matches: 7. The CDR3 length is 15 residues. In germline, CDR1 is LNHNV, CDR2 YYDKDF (reference sequence). The CDR3 bases are TGTGCCACCAGCATGAAGGGGGCAGGTAATCAGCCCCAGCATTTT. The encoded protein is CATSMKGAGNQPQHF.

This clone was counted only a few times. The chain has TRBV5-6 and TRBJ1-2, with 7 positions matching TRBD1. Losses at the gene ends were 3 bases for V and 6 bases for J; bases not matched to a gene: 11. The CDR3 spans 15 residues. Germline-derived CDR1 and CDR2 are SGHDT and YYEEEE. CDR3 protein: CASSSAGTVLNGYTF. In DNA form, the CDR3 reads TGTGCCAGCAGCTCAGCAGGGACAGTCTTGAATGGCTACACCTTC.

V is TRBV5-6 and J is TRBJ2-7; 7 nucleotides match TRBD1. With V trimmed by 0 bases and J by 1 base, 1 base remained unmatched. The CDR3 consists of 14 residues. Germline V lookup: CDR1 SGHDT, CDR2 YYEEEE. CDR3 residues: CASSLGDSSYEQYF. The CDR3 DNA follows: TGTGCCAGCAGCTTGGGGGACAGTTCCTACGAGCAGTACTTC.

J is TRBJ2-7 and V is TRBV5-6, with TRBD1 as a possible D gene (6 bases). CDR1 and CDR2 from the germline V gene are SGHDT and YYEEEE. This CDR3 comprises 16 residues. Trimming removed 2 bases at V and 2 bases at J, with 17 bases between. CDR3 loop: CASSFRTVLGTYEQYF. CDR3 DNA sequence: TGTGCCAGCAGCTTTCGGACAGTTCTCGGTACCTACGAGCAGTACTTC.

The rearrangement uses TRBV10-2 and TRBJ2-5, with TRBD1 matching over 8 bases. V was pared by 4 bases and J by 5 bases, with 12 bases of the junction left unmatched. The germline V gene has CDR1 WSHSY and CDR2 SAAADI. This CDR3 is 16 amino acids long. Written as DNA, the CDR3 is TGCGCCAGCAGTGGCCTTGATTGGACAGGGTTGGAGACCCAGTACTTC. Its translation: CASSGLDWTGLETQYF.

The gene calls are TRBV4-2 and TRBJ1-5; D gene uncertain. Trimming removed 8 bases from V and 6 bases from J, with 20 bases in between. The CDR3 sequence is 15 residues long. Germline V gives CDR1 LGHNA, CDR2 YNFKEQ. As DNA, the CDR3 is TGTGCCAGCCAAGGCGGGAGGGAAGGAGGTCAGCCCCAGCATTTT. As protein: CASQGGREGGQPQHF.

The chain has TRBV6-5 and TRBJ1-6, with D uncertain. The length of the CDR3 is 15 residues. In germline, CDR1 is MNHEY, CDR2 SVGAGI. V lost 6 bases to trimming and J lost 0 bases, with 9 bases between them. The CDR3 bases are TGTGCCAGCAGCCTATCAAGCTCCTATAATTCACCCCTCCACTTT. Translated: CASSLSSSYNSPLHF.

This sequence joins TRBV6-5 and TRBJ1-6; D uncertain. Germline V gene sequence: CDR1 MNHEY, CDR2 SVGAGI. Trimming cost V 6 bases and J 5 bases, with 11 bases left between them. There are 14 residues in the CDR3. The CDR3: CASSLISDNSPLHF. The DNA for the CDR3 is TGTGCCAGCAGCCTCATCAGCGATAATTCACCCCTCCACTTT.

The J gene is TRBJ2-1, the V gene TRBV7-8; 8 bases map to TRBD2. The V and J ends lost 6 bases and 3 bases, in that order; junction bases with no gene match: 19. The CDR3 sequence is 19 residues long. CDR1 SGHVS and CDR2 FQNEAQ come from the germline V gene. The CDR3 bases are TGTGCCAGCAGACCCCGGCTGAGCGGGAGTCCCCTTCTCTACAATGAGCAGTTCTTC. It yields the protein CASRPRLSGSPLLYNEQFF.

The chain links TRBV30 to TRBJ1-2; no clear D gene. Germline lookup yields CDR1 GTSNPN and CDR2 SVGIG (reference sequence). V shed 0 bases and J shed 8 bases, with 16 bases lying between them. This CDR3 is 14 amino acids long. The CDR3 sequence: CAWSVDIGQRGYTF. The CDR3 DNA reads TGTGCCTGGAGTGTAGATATAGGGCAGCGGGGCTACACCTTC.

The V call is TRBV4-3, the J call TRBJ2-5; maybe TRBD1 (6 bases). Germline CDR1 is LGHNA and CDR2 is YSLEER. Deletions cut 0 bases from V and 5 bases from J, with 28 bases between. This CDR3 region has 20 residues. CDR3 region: CASSQDNNRAGTYLGETQYF. The CDR3 bases are TGCGCCAGCAGCCAAGATAATAATAGAGCCGGGACATACCTCGGGGAGACCCAGTACTTC.

The chain couples TRBV24-1 to TRBJ1-1; no reliable D call. CDR1 and CDR2 (germline): KGHDR, SFDVKD. This CDR3 is 14 amino acids long. V gave up 4 bases and J gave up 2 bases, with 10 bases separating them. The CDR3 loop is CATSEGSFNTEAFF. The CDR3 bases are TGTGCCACCAGTGAGGGCAGCTTCAACACTGAAGCTTTCTTT.

The DNA of the CDR3 is TGTGCCAGCAGCTCCGCAGCGGGGGCCAGCACAGATACGCAGTATTTT. Translated, it gives CASSSAAGASTDTQYF. The V call is TRBV7-9, the J call TRBJ2-3; TRBD2 agrees at 8 bases. J was trimmed by 0 bases and V by 4 bases; bases with no gene match: 6. Per the germline V gene, CDR1 is SEHNR and CDR2 is FQNEAQ (reference sequence). There are 16 residues in the CDR3.

The chain joins TRBV7-2 to TRBJ2-7; D is uncertain. V lost 2 bases to trimming and J lost 4 bases, with 9 bases between them. Germline assignment: CDR1 SGHTA and CDR2 FQGNSA. The CDR3 covers 13 residues. The CDR3 here is CASSLNRQYEQYF. The CDR3 DNA is TGTGCCAGCAGCTTAAACAGACAATACGAGCAGTACTTC.

The chain uses TRBV4-3 and TRBJ2-2; D not certain. In germline, CDR1 is LGHNA, CDR2 YSLEER. The CDR3 is 17 amino acids. Trimming left V 0 bases short and J 6 bases short, with 17 bases between. The CDR3 nucleotides are TGCGCCAGCAGCCAAGATCGGGTGAGCCCAACTGCCGGGGAGCTGTTTTTT. As protein: CASSQDRVSPTAGELFF.

The CDR3 here is CASSPGQVVNSPLHF. DNA for the CDR3: TGCGCCAGCAGCCCCGGACAGGTTGTAAATTCACCCCTCCACTTT. The chain has TRBV5-1 and TRBJ1-6, with TRBD1 identical over 7 bases. Trimming took 4 bases from V and 7 from J; bases not matched to a gene: 8. Germline V lookup: CDR1 SGHRS, CDR2 YFSETQ. The CDR3 extends over 15 amino acids.

This chain uses TRBV10-3 with TRBJ1-1, with TRBD1 identical over 9 bases. Germline V gene lookup returns CDR1 ENHRY and CDR2 SYGVKD. This CDR3 is built from 15 residues. V dropped 0 bases and J dropped 6; count of bases not matched to a gene: 5. The CDR3 DNA reads as TGTGCCATCAGTGAGTCTATGTGGGACAGGGCTGAAGCTTTCTTT. Its protein is CAISESMWDRAEAFF.

The V and J genes are TRBV10-1 and TRBJ1-5; TRBD1 matches 9 bases. This CDR3 comprises 20 residues. Germline CDR1 WNHNN, CDR2 SYGVQD (reference sequence). J gave up 0 bases and V 3 bases, and 15 bases lay outside the gene matches. The CDR3 nucleotides read TGCGCCAGCAGTGAAGATAGCCGGGACAGGGTATTCTATAGCAATCAGCCCCAGCATTTT. It is translated as CASSEDSRDRVFYSNQPQHF.

This rearrangement joins TRBV7-3 to TRBJ1-1; D gene unclear. The CDR3 totals 14 residues. Germline V gene data show CDR1 as SGHTA and CDR2 as FQGTGA. Trimming took off 2 bases at V and 2 bases at J, with 9 bases between the two ends. CDR3 in amino acids: CASSLGHSNTEAFF. The CDR3 nucleotides read TGTGCCAGCAGCTTAGGTCACAGTAACACTGAAGCTTTCTTT.

The sample holds a few counts of this clone. V usage is TRBV10-3 and J usage is TRBJ2-7; TRBD2 matches at 11 bases. This CDR3 has 13 amino acids. V lost 9 bases, J lost 5 bases, and 6 bases stayed unmatched. Germline V gene lookup returns CDR1 ENHRY and CDR2 SYGVKD. The chain's CDR3 is CAIGTSGVNEQYF. CDR3 nucleotide sequence: TGTGCCATAGGGACTAGCGGTGTGAACGAGCAGTACTTC.

The chain recombines TRBV20-1 with TRBJ2-3, with TRBD2 matching 9 bases. V shed 4 bases and J 2 bases; nucleotides not matched to a gene: 10. Germline loops: CDR1 DFQATT, CDR2 SNEGSKA (reference sequence). This CDR3 is built from 16 residues. For the CDR3, the DNA is TGCAGTGCTACTGATCTGACTAGCGGTACCACAGATACGCAGTATTTT. Its protein product is CSATDLTSGTTDTQYF.

This sequence joins TRBV7-8 and TRBJ2-7; D is possibly TRBD1 (5 bases). Germline assignment: CDR1 SGHVS and CDR2 FQNEAQ. CDR3 length: 13 residues. V lost 2 bases and J 5 bases, leaving 10 bases between the germline ends. CDR3: CASSLRGANEQYF. The CDR3 DNA reads TGTGCCAGCAGCTTAAGGGGCGCCAACGAGCAGTACTTC.

The chain combines TRBV12-5 with TRBJ1-2; no clear D gene. The CDR3 is 16 amino acids. V was clipped by 0 bases and J by 1 base, with 12 bases between them. Germline CDR1 reads LGHNT; CDR2 reads FRNRAP. The CDR3 DNA sequence: TGTGCTAGTGGTTTGGTAGGTGGAGCTTTTAACTATGGCTACACCTTC. Its translation is CASGLVGGAFNYGYTF.

The V gene is TRBV27, the J gene TRBJ2-7, with 9 positions matching TRBD2. After removal of 3 bases from V and 3 bases from J, the junction contained 9 bases not matched to a gene. Germline V gene lookup returns CDR1 MNHEY and CDR2 SMNVEV (reference sequence). The CDR3 extends over 16 amino acids. CDR3 bases: TGTGCCAGCAGTTTTCTTACGACTAGCGGAGTCTACGAGCAGTACTTC. Protein product: CASSFLTTSGVYEQYF.